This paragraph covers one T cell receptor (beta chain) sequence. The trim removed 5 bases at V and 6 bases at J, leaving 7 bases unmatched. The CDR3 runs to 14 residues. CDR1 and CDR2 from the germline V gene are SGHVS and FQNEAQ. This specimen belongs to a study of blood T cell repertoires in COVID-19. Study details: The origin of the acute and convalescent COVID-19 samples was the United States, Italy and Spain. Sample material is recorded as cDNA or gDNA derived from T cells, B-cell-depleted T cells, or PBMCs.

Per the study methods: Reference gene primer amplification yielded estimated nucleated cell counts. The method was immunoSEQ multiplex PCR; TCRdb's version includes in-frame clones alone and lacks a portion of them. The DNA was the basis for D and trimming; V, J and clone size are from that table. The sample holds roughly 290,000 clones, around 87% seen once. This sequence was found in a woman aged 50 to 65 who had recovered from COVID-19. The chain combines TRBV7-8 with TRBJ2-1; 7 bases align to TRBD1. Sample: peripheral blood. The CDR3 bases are TGTGCCAGCAGCCCCTCCACAGGGGTCAATGAGCAGTTCTTC. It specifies CASSPSTGVNEQFF.